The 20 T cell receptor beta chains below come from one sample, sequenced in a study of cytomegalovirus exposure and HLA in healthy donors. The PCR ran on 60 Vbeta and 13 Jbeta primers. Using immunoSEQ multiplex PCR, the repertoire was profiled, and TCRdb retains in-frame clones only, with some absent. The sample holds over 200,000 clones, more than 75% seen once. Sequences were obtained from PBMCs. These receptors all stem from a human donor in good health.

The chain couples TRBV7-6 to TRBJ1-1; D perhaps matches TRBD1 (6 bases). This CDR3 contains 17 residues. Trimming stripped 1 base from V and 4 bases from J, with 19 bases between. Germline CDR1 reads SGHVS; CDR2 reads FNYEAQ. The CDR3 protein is CASSLDMDRGLGTEAFF. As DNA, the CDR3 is TGTGCCAGCAGCTTAGATATGGACAGAGGACTGGGCACTGAAGCTTTCTTT.

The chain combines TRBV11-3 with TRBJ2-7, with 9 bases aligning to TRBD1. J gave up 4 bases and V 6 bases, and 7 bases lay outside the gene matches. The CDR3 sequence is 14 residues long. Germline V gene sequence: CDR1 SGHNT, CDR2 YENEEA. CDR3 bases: TGTGCCAGCAGTTCCGGGACAGGGACGTACGAGCAGTACTTC. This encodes CASSSGTGTYEQYF.

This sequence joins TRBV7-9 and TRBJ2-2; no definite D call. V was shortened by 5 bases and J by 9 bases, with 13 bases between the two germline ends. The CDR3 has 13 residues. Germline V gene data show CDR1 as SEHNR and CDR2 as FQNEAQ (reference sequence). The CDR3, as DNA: TGTGCCAGCAGCCTTACGAGTTCCAGGGAGCTGTTTTTT. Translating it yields CASSLTSSRELFF.

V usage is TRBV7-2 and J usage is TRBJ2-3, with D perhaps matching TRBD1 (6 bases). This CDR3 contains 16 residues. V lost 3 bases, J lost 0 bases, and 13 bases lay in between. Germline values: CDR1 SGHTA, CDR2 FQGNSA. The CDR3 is CASSLAWGRSTDTQYF. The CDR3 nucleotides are TGTGCCAGCAGCTTGGCCTGGGGGCGTAGCACAGATACGCAGTATTTT.

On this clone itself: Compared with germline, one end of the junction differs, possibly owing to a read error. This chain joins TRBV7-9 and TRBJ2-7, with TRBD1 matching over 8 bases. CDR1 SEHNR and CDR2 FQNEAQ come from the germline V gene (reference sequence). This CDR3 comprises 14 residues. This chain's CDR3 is CSSSYGQGEYEQYF. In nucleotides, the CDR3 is TGTTCCAGCAGCTACGGACAGGGAGAGTACGAGCAGTACTTC.

The CDR3 here is CASSPFTGGALGAEAFF. In DNA, the CDR3 is TGTGCCAGCAGCCCCTTTACAGGGGGCGCCTTGGGGGCTGAAGCTTTCTTT. This chain joins TRBV7-8 and TRBJ1-1, with TRBD1 identical over 9 bases. This CDR3 is built from 17 residues. In germline, CDR1 is SGHVS, CDR2 FQNEAQ. V lost 5 bases to trimming and J lost 6 bases; unmatched junction nucleotides: 16.

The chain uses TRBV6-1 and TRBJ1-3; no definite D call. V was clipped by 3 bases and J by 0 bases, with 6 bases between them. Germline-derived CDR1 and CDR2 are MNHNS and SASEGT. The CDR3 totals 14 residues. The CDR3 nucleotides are TGTGCCAGCAGTGAGGAGTTCTCTGGAAACACCATATATTTT. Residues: CASSEEFSGNTIYF.

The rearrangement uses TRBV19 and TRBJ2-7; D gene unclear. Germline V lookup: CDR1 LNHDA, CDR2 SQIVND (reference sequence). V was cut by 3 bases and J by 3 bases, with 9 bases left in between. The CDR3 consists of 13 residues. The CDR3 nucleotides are TGTGCCAGTAGTATGGCCCCCAGCTACGAGCAGTACTTC. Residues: CASSMAPSYEQYF.

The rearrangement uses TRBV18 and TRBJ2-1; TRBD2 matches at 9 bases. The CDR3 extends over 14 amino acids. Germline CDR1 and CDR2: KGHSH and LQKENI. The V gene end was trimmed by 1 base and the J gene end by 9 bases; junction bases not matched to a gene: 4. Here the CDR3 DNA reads TGTGCCAGCTCACCACTAGCGGGAGCCGCTGAGCAGTTCTTC. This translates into CASSPLAGAAEQFF.

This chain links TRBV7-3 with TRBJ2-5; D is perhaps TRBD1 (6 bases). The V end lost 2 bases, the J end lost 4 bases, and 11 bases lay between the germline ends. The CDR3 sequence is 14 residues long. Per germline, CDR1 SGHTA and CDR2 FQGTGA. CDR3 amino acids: CASSLGSGAETQYF. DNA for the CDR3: TGTGCCAGCAGCTTAGGTTCAGGGGCAGAGACCCAGTACTTC.

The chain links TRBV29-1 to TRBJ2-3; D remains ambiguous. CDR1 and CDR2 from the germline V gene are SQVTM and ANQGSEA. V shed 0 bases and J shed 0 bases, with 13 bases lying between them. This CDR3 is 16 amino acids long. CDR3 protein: CSVEDQTEASTDTQYF. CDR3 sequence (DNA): TGCAGCGTTGAAGACCAGACTGAAGCTAGCACAGATACGCAGTATTTT.

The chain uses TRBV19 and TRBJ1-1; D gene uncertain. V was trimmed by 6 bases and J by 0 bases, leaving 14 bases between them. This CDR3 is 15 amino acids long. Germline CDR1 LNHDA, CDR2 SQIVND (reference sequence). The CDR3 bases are TGTGCCAGTAGGACTGACCGAAACATGAACACTGAAGCTTTCTTT. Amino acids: CASRTDRNMNTEAFF.

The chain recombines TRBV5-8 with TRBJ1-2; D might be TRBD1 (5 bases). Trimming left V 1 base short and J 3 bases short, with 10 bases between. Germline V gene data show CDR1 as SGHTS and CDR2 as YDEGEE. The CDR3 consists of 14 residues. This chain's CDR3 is CASSLSAGYYGYTF. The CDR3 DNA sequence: TGTGCCAGCAGCTTGTCCGCAGGGTACTATGGCTACACCTTC.

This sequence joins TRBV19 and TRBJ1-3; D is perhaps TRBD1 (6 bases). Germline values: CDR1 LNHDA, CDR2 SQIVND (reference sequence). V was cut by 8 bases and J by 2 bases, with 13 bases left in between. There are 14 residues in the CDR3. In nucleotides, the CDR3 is TGTGCCAGTGCCTTAGGGGGGGCTGGAAACACCATATATTTT. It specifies CASALGGAGNTIYF. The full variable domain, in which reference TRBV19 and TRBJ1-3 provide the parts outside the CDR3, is DGGITQSPKYLFRKEGQNVTLSCEQNLNHDAMYWYRQDPGQGLRLIYYSQIVNDFQKGDIAEGYSVSREKKESFPLTVTSAQKNPTAFYLCASALGGAGNTIYFGEGSWLTVV.

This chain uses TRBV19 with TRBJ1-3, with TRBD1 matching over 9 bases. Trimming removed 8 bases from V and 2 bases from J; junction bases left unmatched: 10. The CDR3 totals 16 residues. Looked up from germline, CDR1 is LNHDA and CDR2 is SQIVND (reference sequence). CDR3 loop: CASLSRDRVPGNTIYF. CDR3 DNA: TGTGCCAGTCTCAGCCGGGACAGGGTCCCTGGAAACACCATATATTTT.

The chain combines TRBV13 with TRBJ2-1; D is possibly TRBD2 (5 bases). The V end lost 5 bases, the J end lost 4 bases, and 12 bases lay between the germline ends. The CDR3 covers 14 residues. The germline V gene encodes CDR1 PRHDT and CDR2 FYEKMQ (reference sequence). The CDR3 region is CASSGSGTYNEQFF. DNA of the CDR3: TGTGCCAGCAGCGGAAGCGGAACATACAATGAGCAGTTCTTC.

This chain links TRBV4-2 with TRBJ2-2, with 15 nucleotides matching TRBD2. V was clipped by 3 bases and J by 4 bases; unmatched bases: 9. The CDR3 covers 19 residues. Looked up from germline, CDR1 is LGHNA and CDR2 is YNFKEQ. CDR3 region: CASSQDTGLAGGFTGELFF. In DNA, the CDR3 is TGTGCCAGCAGCCAGGATACCGGACTAGCGGGAGGGTTCACCGGGGAGCTGTTTTTT.

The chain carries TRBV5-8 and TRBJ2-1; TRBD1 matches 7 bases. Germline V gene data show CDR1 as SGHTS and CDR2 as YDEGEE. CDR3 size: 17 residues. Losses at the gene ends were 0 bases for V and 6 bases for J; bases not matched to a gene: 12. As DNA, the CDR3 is TGTGCCAGCAGCTTGGTTTTTGGGACAGTAGAAGGCAATGAGCAGTTCTTC. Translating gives CASSLVFGTVEGNEQFF.

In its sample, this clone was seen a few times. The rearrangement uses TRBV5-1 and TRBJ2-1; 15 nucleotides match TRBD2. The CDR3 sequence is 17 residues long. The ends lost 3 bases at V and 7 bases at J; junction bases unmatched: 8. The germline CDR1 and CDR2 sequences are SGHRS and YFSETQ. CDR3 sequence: CASSSRTSGREANEQFF. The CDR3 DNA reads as TGCGCCAGCAGCTCCAGGACTAGCGGGAGGGAAGCGAATGAGCAGTTCTTC.

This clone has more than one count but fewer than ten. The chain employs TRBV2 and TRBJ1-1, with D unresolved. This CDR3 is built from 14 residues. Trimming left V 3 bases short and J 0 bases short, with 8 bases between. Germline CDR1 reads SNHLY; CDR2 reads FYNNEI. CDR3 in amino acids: CASSDVSMNTEAFF. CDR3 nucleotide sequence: TGTGCCAGCAGTGATGTTTCCATGAACACTGAAGCTTTCTTT.